Listed here is a single T cell receptor beta chain. This CDR3 comprises 17 residues. The V gene's germline CDR1 is SGHAT and CDR2 FQDESV (reference sequence). The trim removed 0 bases at V and 0 bases at J, leaving 2 bases unmatched. TCRdb's table, derived via immunoSEQ multiplex PCR, lists solely in-frame clones and lacks some. The top ten clones hold more than 40% of a sample with under 130,000 clones, approximately 92% of them seen once. The sample originates from a study of T cell responses to AZD1222 COVID-19 vaccine. The TCR was taken from an adult who received the AZD1222 COVID-19 vaccine. The sequences come from peripheral blood, collected 28 days after the second AZD1222 dose. The J gene is TRBJ2-6, the V gene TRBV11-1, with 7 bases that match TRBD1. In DNA form, the CDR3 reads TGTGCCAGCAGCTTAGCGACAGGGACCTCTGGGGCCAACGTCCTGACTTTC. This gives the protein CASSLATGTSGANVLTF.